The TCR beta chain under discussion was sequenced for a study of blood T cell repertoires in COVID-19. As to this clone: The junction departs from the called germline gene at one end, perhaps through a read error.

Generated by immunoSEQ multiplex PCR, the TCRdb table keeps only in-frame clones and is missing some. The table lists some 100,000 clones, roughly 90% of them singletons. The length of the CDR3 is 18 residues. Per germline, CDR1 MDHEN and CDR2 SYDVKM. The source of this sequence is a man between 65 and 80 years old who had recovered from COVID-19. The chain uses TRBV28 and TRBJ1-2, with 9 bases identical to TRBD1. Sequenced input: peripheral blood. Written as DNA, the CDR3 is TGTGCCAGCAGTCTATGGGGGGGACAGGGCCTCCAAGGTAGTGGCTACACCTTC. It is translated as CASSLWGGQGLQGSGYTF.